These 32 T cell receptor beta chains came from one sample sequenced in a study of cytomegalovirus exposure and HLA in healthy donors. This table comes from immunoSEQ multiplex PCR, and its TCRdb copy is limited to in-frame clones, with some not included. In the table there are about 100,000 clones, around 85% of which are singletons. Material for sequencing was PBMCs. These receptors were collected from a woman younger than 30 in good health and CMV-seronegative.

The chain carries TRBV25-1 and TRBJ2-7; 8 bases align to TRBD1. This CDR3 spans 15 amino acids. The V and J ends lost 5 bases and 3 bases, in that order; junction bases with no gene match: 9. Germline V gene data show CDR1 as MGHDK and CDR2 as SYGVNS. In nucleotides, the CDR3 is TGTGCCAGCAGTACTCCGACAGGGGCGGTCTACGAGCAGTACTTC. Translated: CASSTPTGAVYEQYF.

This chain joins TRBV5-1 and TRBJ2-1; 9 bases are a match to TRBD2. CDR1 is SGHRS, CDR2 YFSETQ, per germline. This CDR3 is built from 15 residues. Germline trimming cut 8 bases from V and 4 bases from J; bases unmatched to any gene: 10. CDR3 sequence: CASGQRGDAYNEQFF. Here the CDR3 DNA reads TGCGCCAGTGGCCAGCGGGGGGACGCTTACAATGAGCAGTTCTTC.

The chain has TRBV6-1 and TRBJ2-5, with D tentatively TRBD2 (6 bases). The CDR3 loop spans 15 amino acids. CDR1 is MNHNS, CDR2 SASEGT, per germline. V was clipped by 3 bases and J by 1 base, with 12 bases between them. The CDR3 loop is CASSESVGGQETQYF. CDR3 sequence (DNA): TGTGCCAGCAGTGAGTCCGTGGGGGGCCAAGAGACCCAGTACTTC.

The rearrangement joins TRBV28 to TRBJ2-2; TRBD2 agrees at 8 bases. CDR1 MDHEN and CDR2 SYDVKM come from the germline V gene. The V gene end was trimmed by 3 bases and the J gene end by 1 base; junction bases not matched to a gene: 10. CDR3 length: 18 amino acids. CDR3 DNA: TGTGCCAGCAGTTTGTCATCTTGGACTAGCCGGAACACCGGGGAGCTGTTTTTT. Residues: CASSLSSWTSRNTGELFF.

V usage is TRBV6-1 and J usage is TRBJ1-1, with a possible D match to TRBD1 (5 bases). V was clipped by 0 bases and J by 1 base, with 12 bases between them. Germline assignment: CDR1 MNHNS and CDR2 SASEGT. The CDR3 runs 16 residues. DNA for the CDR3: TGTGCCAGCAGTGAAGCGCTTCGAGGACAGAACACTGAAGCTTTCTTT. It translates to CASSEALRGQNTEAFF.

V is TRBV7-8 and J is TRBJ1-1, with 11 positions matching TRBD1. CDR3 length equals 15 residues. Germline V gene sequence: CDR1 SGHVS, CDR2 FQNEAQ. After removal of 5 bases from V and 6 bases from J, the junction contained 8 bases not matched to a gene. This CDR3 reads CASSPLGQGAAEAFF. CDR3 coding DNA: TGTGCCAGCAGCCCGCTCGGACAGGGGGCAGCTGAAGCTTTCTTT.

The J gene is TRBJ1-6, the V gene TRBV19; 7 bases are a match to TRBD1. Looked up from germline, CDR1 is LNHDA and CDR2 is SQIVND (reference sequence). Unmatched junction bases numbered 8, after V lost 0 bases and J lost 12 bases. The length of the CDR3 is 15 residues. CDR3 protein: CASSIDHGDSKPLHF. The CDR3 region has the DNA TGTGCCAGTAGTATAGATCACGGGGACAGCAAACCCCTCCACTTT.

The chain has TRBV19 and TRBJ2-2, with D possibly being TRBD2 (6 bases). The CDR3 has 13 amino acids. Looked up from germline, CDR1 is LNHDA and CDR2 is SQIVND (reference sequence). V lost 6 bases and J lost 5, with 10 bases in between. The CDR3 nucleotides read TGTGCCAGTAGCCTCGGGAGTACCGGGGAGCTGTTTTTT. Amino acids: CASSLGSTGELFF. Full variable domain (missing parts from reference TRBV19 and TRBJ2-2): DGGITQSPKYLFRKEGQNVTLSCEQNLNHDAMYWYRQDPGQGLRLIYYSQIVNDFQKGDIAEGYSVSREKKESFPLTVTSAQKNPTAFYLCASSLGSTGELFFGEGSRLTVL.

The chain couples TRBV6-5 to TRBJ1-2; 8 nucleotides match TRBD1. V shed 0 bases and J 8 bases; nucleotides not matched to a gene: 8. Germline assignment: CDR1 MNHEY and CDR2 SVGAGI. The CDR3 runs 15 residues. The CDR3 DNA reads as TGTGCCAGCAGTTACTCGACCCAGGGGGCGGAAGGCTACACCTTC. Its translation: CASSYSTQGAEGYTF.

This chain joins TRBV10-2 and TRBJ2-1, with 10 bases fitting TRBD1. V gave up 3 bases and J gave up 7 bases; unmatched junction bases: 6. Germline V gives CDR1 WSHSY, CDR2 SAAADI. This CDR3 spans 15 amino acids. In DNA, the CDR3 is TGCGCCAGCAGTGAATCGGACAGGGGGAGAAATGAGCAGTTCTTC. Translated: CASSESDRGRNEQFF.

This chain links TRBV6-1 with TRBJ2-1; no clear D. The CDR3 contains 13 residues. V was trimmed by 2 bases and J by 3 bases, leaving 5 bases between them. The germline V gene has CDR1 MNHNS and CDR2 SASEGT. In nucleotides, the CDR3 is TGTGCCAGCAGTGAACCCGGCTACAATGAGCAGTTCTTC. Protein product: CASSEPGYNEQFF.

The chain carries TRBV27 and TRBJ2-2, with D possibly being TRBD2 (6 bases). CDR1 and CDR2 (germline): MNHEY, SMNVEV (reference sequence). There are 16 residues in the CDR3. The V end was cut by 5 bases, the J end by 4 bases, with 17 bases between. The CDR3 here is CASSVAGRQGTGELFF. The DNA for the CDR3 is TGTGCCAGCAGTGTTGCGGGACGTCAGGGCACCGGGGAGCTGTTTTTT.

The rearrangement joins TRBV19 to TRBJ1-1; tentative D call: TRBD1 (5 bases). This CDR3 contains 15 residues. V dropped 5 bases and J dropped 0 bases, with 13 bases sitting between them. Germline loops: CDR1 LNHDA, CDR2 SQIVND (reference sequence). DNA of the CDR3: TGTGCCAGTAGTTTATCTATAGGGGTGAACACTGAAGCTTTCTTT. Translating it yields CASSLSIGVNTEAFF.

The genes are TRBV28 and TRBJ1-2; no clear D. V was shortened by 3 bases and J by 8 bases, with 10 bases between the two germline ends. The CDR3 is 12 residues long. Germline V lookup: CDR1 MDHEN, CDR2 SYDVKM. The CDR3 nucleotides are TGTGCCAGCAGTTTCGACCCGGGAGGCTACACCTTC. Residues: CASSFDPGGYTF.

The genes are TRBV5-1 and TRBJ2-7; D unresolved. This CDR3 has 14 residues. Germline CDR1 reads SGHRS; CDR2 reads YFSETQ. The ends were cut back, 0 bases at V and 5 bases at J, with 12 bases in the middle. CDR3 protein: CASSLENTPHEQYF. Here the CDR3 DNA reads TGCGCCAGCAGCTTGGAAAATACTCCCCACGAGCAGTACTTC.

V and J are TRBV2 and TRBJ2-7, with a tentative D call TRBD2 (5 bases). The CDR3 has 18 amino acids. Germline-derived CDR1 and CDR2 are SNHLY and FYNNEI. V was cut by 3 bases and J by 5 bases, with 26 bases left in between. The CDR3 DNA follows: TGTGCCAGCAGTGAGGAACCCCCCCAACTAGTGCCCGGGCACGAGCAGTACTTC. Amino acid sequence: CASSEEPPQLVPGHEQYF.

The chain combines TRBV5-1 with TRBJ2-5; 11 bases agree with TRBD2. The ends lost 0 bases at V and 2 bases at J; junction bases unmatched: 6. Germline lookup yields CDR1 SGHRS and CDR2 YFSETQ. This CDR3 is built from 17 residues. The CDR3: CASSLGGLAGKQETQYF. In nucleotides, the CDR3 is TGCGCCAGCAGCTTGGGAGGACTAGCGGGCAAACAAGAGACCCAGTACTTC.

The CDR3 DNA reads TGTGCCAGCGGTACCAGGATCGGACAGGGCCTCTCTGGGGCCAACGTCCTGACTTTC. Its protein product is CASGTRIGQGLSGANVLTF. This chain uses TRBV27 with TRBJ2-6, with 8 bases fitting TRBD1. J was trimmed by 0 bases and V by 8 bases; bases with no gene match: 15. The CDR3 loop spans 19 amino acids. Germline assignment: CDR1 MNHEY and CDR2 SMNVEV (reference sequence).

A word on this clone: Distinct nucleotide sequences in the sample also encode this CDR3. The chain links TRBV27 to TRBJ2-7, with a possible D match to TRBD2 (5 bases). CDR3 length equals 12 residues. Trimming removed 8 bases at V and 2 bases at J, with 10 bases between. Looked up from germline, CDR1 is MNHEY and CDR2 is SMNVEV (reference sequence). The CDR3 DNA is TGTGCCAGCGGGAGAGGAACCTACGAGCAGTACTTC. This encodes CASGRGTYEQYF.

J is TRBJ1-1 and V is TRBV5-1; 8 bases are a match to TRBD1. Trimming at V came to 4 bases and at J to 1 base, leaving 3 bases not matched to a gene. The germline gives CDR1 SGHRS, CDR2 YFSETQ. The CDR3 runs 14 residues. CDR3 in DNA: TGCGCCAGCAGCGGTGGACAGGGGAACACTGAAGCTTTCTTT. Protein: CASSGGQGNTEAFF.

V and J are TRBV18 and TRBJ2-7; D gene uncertain. Trimming took off 3 bases at V and 0 bases at J, with 6 bases between the two ends. There are 13 residues in the CDR3. Looked up from germline, CDR1 is KGHSH and CDR2 is LQKENI. CDR3 nucleotide sequence: TGTGCCAGCTCACCGGGCCTCTCCTACGAGCAGTACTTC. Encoded protein: CASSPGLSYEQYF. Filled out from reference TRBV18 and TRBJ2-7, the complete variable domain reads NAGVMQNPRHLVRRRGQEARLRCSPMKGHSHVYWYRQLPEEGLKFMVYLQKENIIDESGMPKERFSAEFPKEGPSILRIQQVVRGDSAAYFCASSPGLSYEQYFGPGTRLTVT.

The chain has TRBV5-6 and TRBJ1-2; 7 bases map to TRBD1. V dropped 3 bases and J dropped 2; count of bases not matched to a gene: 7. In germline, CDR1 is SGHDT, CDR2 YYEEEE. The CDR3 runs to 15 residues. CDR3 DNA: TGTGCCAGCAGCTCCTTAGACAGGGTAAACTATGGCTACACCTTC. Translating gives CASSSLDRVNYGYTF.

This CDR3 is CASSIVLSSPDGYTF. The CDR3 nucleotides are TGTGCCAGTAGTATAGTCCTATCTTCCCCGGATGGCTACACCTTC. The gene calls are TRBV19 and TRBJ1-2; D uncertain. Trimming took 1 base from V and 6 from J, leaving 15 bases between them. In germline, CDR1 is LNHDA, CDR2 SQIVND (reference sequence). This CDR3 contains 15 residues. Based on the CDR3 plus reference TRBV19 and TRBJ1-2, the full variable domain is DGGITQSPKYLFRKEGQNVTLSCEQNLNHDAMYWYRQDPGQGLRLIYYSQIVNDFQKGDIAEGYSVSREKKESFPLTVTSAQKNPTAFYLCASSIVLSSPDGYTFGSGTRLTVV.

The V and J genes are TRBV19 and TRBJ1-5; 8 bases match TRBD1. Unmatched junction bases numbered 4, after V lost 6 bases and J lost 0 bases. The CDR3 runs to 15 residues. Germline CDR1 LNHDA, CDR2 SQIVND (reference sequence). CDR3 sequence: CASRQGAYSNQPQHF. DNA for the CDR3: TGTGCCAGTAGGCAGGGGGCATATAGCAATCAGCCCCAGCATTTT.

The chain combines TRBV6-1 with TRBJ2-1, with 7 bases lining up with TRBD2. From germline, CDR1 is MNHNS and CDR2 SASEGT. The junction had 3 bases not matched to a gene; V was cut back by 0 bases and J by 4 bases. This CDR3 spans 15 amino acids. The DNA for the CDR3 is TGTGCCAGCAGTGAAGCGGGGGGGACTTACAATGAGCAGTTCTTC. As protein: CASSEAGGTYNEQFF.

The rearrangement links TRBV5-1 to TRBJ2-3; 10 nucleotides agree with TRBD2. Trimming removed 1 base from V and 0 bases from J; junction bases left unmatched: 11. This CDR3 has 19 amino acids. The V gene's germline CDR1 is SGHRS and CDR2 YFSETQ. The CDR3: CASSLYWVAGGPSTDTQYF. CDR3 DNA sequence: TGCGCCAGCAGCTTGTATTGGGTAGCGGGGGGTCCAAGCACAGATACGCAGTATTTT.

V is TRBV9 and J is TRBJ2-3, with TRBD2 matching 9 bases. Germline CDR1 and CDR2: SGDLS and YYNGEE. The V and J ends lost 0 bases and 3 bases, in that order; junction bases with no gene match: 5. The CDR3 is made up of 16 amino acids. The CDR3 is CASSVVASGATDTQYF. DNA for the CDR3: TGTGCCAGCAGCGTAGTGGCTAGCGGGGCAACAGATACGCAGTATTTT.

V is TRBV7-3 and J is TRBJ1-2; 11 nucleotides align to TRBD1. This CDR3 has 16 amino acids. CDR1 is SGHTA and CDR2 is FQGTGA in the germline V gene. V shed 3 bases and J 5 bases; nucleotides not matched to a gene: 8. CDR3 sequence reads: CASSLPGTGGMYGYTF. The CDR3 bases are TGTGCCAGCAGCTTGCCTGGGACAGGGGGGATGTATGGCTACACCTTC.

The chain has TRBV10-1 and TRBJ1-1; unclear D gene. The CDR3 extends over 10 amino acids. The germline CDR1 and CDR2 sequences are WNHNN and SYGVQD (reference sequence). V shed 8 bases and J shed 2 bases, with 3 bases lying between them. CDR3 in amino acids: CASLNTEAFF. The CDR3 bases are TGCGCCAGCCTAAACACTGAAGCTTTCTTT.

The CDR3 spells CASSELRGQGYSYEQYF. DNA for the CDR3: TGTGCCAGCAGTGAACTTAGGGGACAGGGATACTCCTACGAGCAGTACTTC. The chain is built from TRBV6-1 and TRBJ2-7; 9 bases map to TRBD1. Trimming removed 2 bases from V and 0 bases from J; junction bases left unmatched: 8. In germline, CDR1 is MNHNS, CDR2 SASEGT. The CDR3 is 17 amino acids.

The genes are TRBV27 and TRBJ2-7; 7 bases align to TRBD2. This CDR3 region has 16 residues. CDR1 and CDR2 (germline): MNHEY, SMNVEV (reference sequence). V dropped 4 bases and J dropped 6; count of bases not matched to a gene: 15. The CDR3 DNA reads TGTGCCAGCAGTTCCTTCAGCGGGACGGGGATTAGCGAGCAGTACTTC. It encodes CASSSFSGTGISEQYF.

This sequence joins TRBV6-5 and TRBJ2-3, with D possibly matching TRBD2 (6 bases). The CDR3 consists of 14 residues. Trimming stripped 6 bases from V and 1 base from J, with 11 bases between. Germline CDR1 and CDR2: MNHEY and SVGAGI. CDR3: CASSPWGGTDTQYF. The CDR3 bases are TGTGCCAGCAGCCCTTGGGGGGGCACAGATACGCAGTATTTT.